This T cell receptor beta chain was identified in a study of shared T cell receptors in the human thymus. This CDR3 comprises 20 residues. CDR1 is SGHVS, CDR2 FNYEAQ, per germline. Trimming took 0 bases from V and 6 from J, leaving 26 bases between them. Sequencing was performed with immunoSEQ multiplex PCR; in TCRdb, only in-frame clones are kept and a portion is missing. The data hold hundreds of thousands of clones, with roughly 94% observed a single time. This TCR was recovered from a human donor. Sequenced sample: thymocytes. This sequence joins TRBV7-6 and TRBJ1-4; D is unresolved. The chain's CDR3 is CASSLAPGLRIGISDEKLFF. The CDR3 region has the DNA TGTGCCAGCAGCTTAGCGCCGGGTCTCAGGATCGGGATATCAGATGAAAAACTGTTTTTT.